The rows below give T cell receptor beta chains drawn from one sample of a study of CD8 T cells in ankylosing spondylitis. TCRdb re-derived calls from the 5' RACE reads in MiXCR, one entry per CDR3 protein. The sample lists roughly 400,000 distinct CDR3 sequences, more than 20% occurring once. The specimen sequenced was blood, either unsorted or a sorted T cell fraction (not recorded which). The source is a male donor with ankylosing spondylitis. CDR3s include the opening cysteine and the closing phenylalanine or tryptophan. D genes are given only for firm matches. Clone size is given for some rows only: seen once, a few or many times, or a class if the clone is expanded.

j_call: TRBJ2-1; clone_size: -; d_call: TRBD1; v_call: TRBV6-1; cdr3_nt: TGTGCCAGCAGTATGACAGGGGGCGGCTCCTACAATGAGCAGTTCTTC; cdr3_aa: CASSMTGGGSYNEQFF
j_call: TRBJ2-5; clone_size: -; d_call: TRBD1; v_call: TRBV20-1; cdr3_nt: TGCAGTGCTATCCGGACAGGGCAAGAGACCCAGTACTTC; cdr3_aa: CSAIRTGQETQYF
j_call: TRBJ1-5; clone_size: few; d_call: -; v_call: TRBV12-3/TRBV12-4; cdr3_nt: TGTGCCAGCAGGGGGGTGAATCGGCCCCAGCATTTT; cdr3_aa: CASRGVNRPQHF
j_call: TRBJ2-2; clone_size: many; d_call: -; v_call: TRBV7-9; cdr3_nt: TGTGCCAGCAGCTTTGGGAACACCGGGGAGCTGTTTTTT; cdr3_aa: CASSFGNTGELFF
j_call: TRBJ2-4; clone_size: few; d_call: -; v_call: TRBV28; cdr3_nt: TGTGCCAGCAATTCCCCGGCAGCCAAAAACATTCAGTACTTC; cdr3_aa: CASNSPAAKNIQYF
j_call: TRBJ2-1; clone_size: -; d_call: -; v_call: TRBV20-1; cdr3_nt: TGCAGTTCTAGCGAGAATGAGCAGTTCTTC; cdr3_aa: CSSSENEQFF
j_call: TRBJ2-2; clone_size: -; d_call: -; v_call: TRBV10-3; cdr3_nt: TGTGCCATCAGTGTGAAACTAGACCCGAACACCGGGGAGCTGTTTTTT; cdr3_aa: CAISVKLDPNTGELFF
j_call: TRBJ2-3; clone_size: -; d_call: -; v_call: TRBV11-3; cdr3_nt: TGTGCCAGCAGCTTAAAGGCCCGGGATACGCAGTATTTT; cdr3_aa: CASSLKARDTQYF
j_call: TRBJ2-1; clone_size: many; d_call: -; v_call: TRBV7-2; cdr3_nt: TGTGCCAGCAGCTTAGCGCGCAGTAATGAGCAGTTCTTC; cdr3_aa: CASSLARSNEQFF
j_call: TRBJ2-7; clone_size: -; d_call: TRBD2; v_call: TRBV28; cdr3_nt: TGTGCCAGCACCGTCAATAGCGGGAAGTTCTACGAGCAGTACTTC; cdr3_aa: CASTVNSGKFYEQYF
j_call: TRBJ2-7; clone_size: few; d_call: -; v_call: TRBV6-2/TRBV6-3; cdr3_nt: TGTGCCAGCAGTTACACCCGGTACGAGCAGTACTTC; cdr3_aa: CASSYTRYEQYF
j_call: TRBJ2-7; clone_size: -; d_call: TRBD1; v_call: TRBV20-1; cdr3_nt: TGCAGTGCTGAAGTCAGGGGGATCCTTTACGAGCAGTACTTC; cdr3_aa: CSAEVRGILYEQYF
j_call: TRBJ2-5; clone_size: -; d_call: -; v_call: TRBV24-1; cdr3_nt: TGTGCCACCAGTGATGACCTCGGAGAGACCCAGTACTTC; cdr3_aa: CATSDDLGETQYF
j_call: TRBJ2-5; clone_size: -; d_call: -; v_call: TRBV7-8; cdr3_nt: TGTGCCAGCACCGTCCAGGTCGGGCAAGAGACCCAGTACTTC; cdr3_aa: CASTVQVGQETQYF
j_call: TRBJ2-5; clone_size: -; d_call: -; v_call: TRBV7-3; cdr3_nt: TGTGCCAGCAGCTTAAGCTTCGGACCCATGGAGACCCAGTACTTC; cdr3_aa: CASSLSFGPMETQYF